These 10 T cell receptor beta chains originate from one sample sequenced in a study of vaccination effects on CD4 cells after COVID-19. The antigens these receptors bind are not known. CD4+ T cells specific for antigen were expanded with viral peptide pools by the ViraFEST assay before sequencing. At the end of approximately 10 days of culture, CD4+ T cells were isolated. Everyone in the study got two shots of either the BNT162b2 or mRNA-1273 vaccine. Sequenced by immunoSEQ multiplex PCR; TCRdb stores in-frame clones only, minus some. Seen here are approximately 70,000 clones, about 86% observed once, and the top ten hold around 1.3%. Sequenced material: CD4+ T cells from PBMCs cultured with HCoV-229E spike peptides, taken after COVID-19 vaccination. The receptors were gathered from a human donor who received a COVID-19 vaccine.

The V gene is TRBV11-2, the J gene TRBJ2-1; TRBD1 agrees at 7 bases. Trimming cost V 3 bases and J 4 bases; bases outside gene matches: 6. The CDR3 covers 15 residues. Germline V lookup: CDR1 SGHAT, CDR2 FQNNGV. The CDR3 loop reads CASSFEGDRYNEQFF. DNA for the CDR3: TGTGCCAGCAGCTTTGAAGGGGACAGATACAATGAGCAGTTCTTC.

This clone was seen only a few times. The rearrangement uses TRBV9 and TRBJ1-2; D is uncertain. Per the germline V gene, CDR1 is SGDLS and CDR2 is YYNGEE. The length of the CDR3 is 15 residues. Trimming removed 4 bases at V and 0 bases at J, with 13 bases between. CDR3 region: CASSPRQVTNYGYTF. The CDR3 region has the DNA TGTGCCAGCAGCCCCCGACAAGTTACTAACTATGGCTACACCTTC.

The chain joins TRBV11-2 to TRBJ1-5; D is ambiguous. Germline CDR1 and CDR2: SGHAT and FQNNGV. V was trimmed by 0 bases and J by 6 bases, leaving 6 bases between them. The CDR3 totals 13 residues. The CDR3 sequence is CASSLDLIQPQHF. The CDR3 bases are TGTGCCAGCAGCTTAGACCTGATTCAGCCCCAGCATTTT.

The chain is built from TRBV6-5 and TRBJ2-5; D call uncertain. The V and J ends lost 2 bases and 2 bases respectively, with 9 bases between them. Germline-derived CDR1 and CDR2 are MNHEY and SVGAGI. The CDR3 has 14 residues. CDR3 amino acids: CASSYRATQETQYF. The CDR3 DNA reads as TGTGCCAGCAGTTACCGGGCCACTCAAGAGACCCAGTACTTC.

J is TRBJ2-3 and V is TRBV10-2; TRBD2 agrees at 8 bases. CDR3 length equals 15 residues. V trimming: 6 bases; J trimming: 5 bases; junction bases outside the gene matches: 10. Germline CDR1 and CDR2: WSHSY and SAAADI. The CDR3 is CASRVPGGHQDTQYF. In DNA, the CDR3 is TGCGCCAGCAGGGTCCCGGGGGGGCATCAAGATACGCAGTATTTT.

This clone appeared once. The rearrangement uses TRBV14 and TRBJ2-5; D gene unclear. With 0 bases removed from V and 0 bases from J, the gap between germline ends came to 17 bases. There are 18 residues in the CDR3. Looked up from germline, CDR1 is SGHDN and CDR2 is FVKESK. The CDR3 DNA reads as TGTGCCAGCAGCCAAGATTGGCTGACTCACCGGCACCAAGAGACCCAGTACTTC. This gives the protein CASSQDWLTHRHQETQYF.

The rearrangement joins TRBV19 to TRBJ1-3, with D tentatively TRBD1 (5 bases). The V and J ends lost 6 bases and 0 bases respectively, with 18 bases between them. The CDR3 runs to 17 residues. Germline V CDR1 and CDR2: LNHDA, SQIVND (reference sequence). The CDR3 loop is CASSWGPGRSSGNTIYF. In DNA, the CDR3 is TGTGCCAGTAGCTGGGGCCCAGGACGTAGCTCTGGAAACACCATATATTTT.

The CDR3, as DNA: TGCAGCGTGGGAGGGAGCGGCCAAGAGACCCAGTACTTC. Amino acid sequence: CSVGGSGQETQYF. The V call is TRBV29-1, the J call TRBJ2-5; 7 bases fit TRBD2. Germline CDR1 reads SQVTM; CDR2 reads ANQGSEA. J was trimmed by 1 base and V by 6 bases; bases with no gene match: 5. The CDR3 sequence is 13 residues long.

The chain is built from TRBV6-4 and TRBJ2-5, with 7 nucleotides matching TRBD2. Germline-derived CDR1 and CDR2 are MRHNA and SNTAGT. The CDR3 length is 15 residues. V lost 2 bases, J lost 5 bases, and 8 bases stayed unmatched. CDR3 DNA: TGTGCCAGCAGTGACGTTGGCGGGGGATTGGAGACCCAGTACTTC. This translates into CASSDVGGGLETQYF.

This clone appeared once. The V call is TRBV15, the J call TRBJ2-7; possibly TRBD2 for D (7 bases). The CDR3 is 14 amino acids. Germline V gives CDR1 LNHNV, CDR2 YYDKDF (reference sequence). V shed 5 bases and J shed 1 base, with 12 bases lying between them. CDR3 amino acids: CATSGGGVSYEQYV. The CDR3 nucleotides are TGTGCCACCAGCGGCGGGGGCGTATCCTACGAGCAGTACGTC.